What follows describes a single T cell receptor beta chain. Its specificity is unknown. The record originates from a study of Tregs in tolerant kidney transplant recipients. Overall study context: Mixed chimerism was transient after nonmyeloablative marrow transplants from related graft donors.

Repertoires were generated with immunoSEQ multiplex PCR, while TCRdb's copy carries only in-frame clones and drops some. The sample lists about 87,000 clones, 93% occurring once. Per the germline V gene, CDR1 is MNHEY and CDR2 is SMNVEV (reference sequence). V gave up 2 bases and J gave up 7 bases, with 11 bases separating them. This CDR3 has 13 residues. Notes on the study in general: The small number of patients limits these findings pending further validation. Tregs expanded with activated donor B cells seemed most donor-specific.

This clonotype was sampled from a human donor who received a combined kidney and bone marrow transplant. The chain employs TRBV27 and TRBJ1-2, with a tentative D call TRBD1 (5 bases). The sequences come from CD4+ T cells from blood, collected before the transplant. The CDR3 DNA sequence: TGTGCCAGCAGTTTAGTCGCCGGGGGTGGCTACACCTTC. This sequence encodes CASSLVAGGGYTF.